One sample yielded the 20 T cell receptor beta chains listed below, sequenced in a study of blood T cell repertoires in COVID-19. The assay was immunoSEQ multiplex PCR, and TCRdb's table has in-frame clones only and misses some. The data show about 360,000 clones, around nine tenths seen once. Sample: peripheral blood. Source of these receptors: a human donor in a cohort sampled during active COVID-19.

This clone was counted a few times. The gene calls are TRBV2 and TRBJ1-5; TRBD1 agrees at 8 bases. The length of the CDR3 is 16 residues. J was trimmed by 3 bases and V by 6 bases; bases with no gene match: 10. Germline-derived CDR1 and CDR2 are SNHLY and FYNNEI. DNA of the CDR3: TGTGCCAGCAGGGCCCAGGCAGGGGGCTCCAATCAGCCCCAGCATTTT. This gives the protein CASRAQAGGSNQPQHF.

The V and J genes are TRBV4-1 and TRBJ1-4, with unresolved D. Germline CDR1 reads MGHRA; CDR2 reads YSYEKL. The ends were cut back, 0 bases at V and 8 bases at J, with 13 bases in the middle. This CDR3 has 15 residues. The CDR3 DNA follows: TGCGCCAGCAGCCAAGACGGAGTGGGTGGCGAAAAACTGTTTTTT. The encoded protein is CASSQDGVGGEKLFF.

This chain uses TRBV7-9 with TRBJ2-1; TRBD1 might be the D (5 bases). Germline CDR1 SEHNR, CDR2 FQNEAQ (reference sequence). The CDR3 is 17 residues long. V dropped 6 bases and J dropped 0 bases, with 18 bases sitting between them. The CDR3 region has the DNA TGTGCCAGCAGTAAGACAGCACGGCTAAGCTCCTACAATGAGCAGTTCTTC. Its translation is CASSKTARLSSYNEQFF.

The chain links TRBV27 to TRBJ2-1, with 9 bases lining up with TRBD1. Germline loops: CDR1 MNHEY, CDR2 SMNVEV (reference sequence). The CDR3 covers 18 residues. V shed 0 bases and J 0 bases; nucleotides not matched to a gene: 6. CDR3 amino acids: CASSLSGWGQGSYNEQFF. Here the CDR3 DNA reads TGTGCCAGCAGTTTATCGGGGTGGGGACAGGGCTCCTACAATGAGCAGTTCTTC.

The chain carries TRBV7-2 and TRBJ1-1, with D possibly TRBD1 on 5 matching bases. Deletions cut 1 base from V and 3 bases from J, with 9 bases between. Germline V gene sequence: CDR1 SGHTA, CDR2 FQGNSA. The CDR3 runs to 14 residues. CDR3 in DNA: TGTGCCAGCAGCTTAGGGGGGGTATACACTGAAGCTTTCTTT. Amino acid sequence: CASSLGGVYTEAFF.

This chain connects TRBV3-1 (or the pseudogene TRBV3-2) to TRBJ1-2; D is ambiguous. The CDR3 runs to 13 residues. V was trimmed by 0 bases and J by 2 bases, leaving 4 bases between them. CDR1 is LGHDT and CDR2 is YNNKEL in the germline V gene (reference sequence). CDR3 nucleotide sequence: TGTGCCAGCAGCCAAGACCAGAACTATGGCTACACCTTC. This encodes CASSQDQNYGYTF.

The CDR3 DNA is TGCAGCGTTGAGAATCCCACAAAGAACTATGGCTACACCTTC. Its protein is CSVENPTKNYGYTF. The genes are TRBV29-1 and TRBJ1-2; no firm D call. Germline CDR1 is SQVTM and CDR2 is ANQGSEA. Trimming took off 3 bases at V and 2 bases at J, with 13 bases between the two ends. The CDR3 covers 14 residues.

This clone was seen just once. The gene calls are TRBV5-5 and TRBJ2-7; D is perhaps TRBD2 (6 bases). The germline V and J ends were trimmed by 4 bases and 0 bases, with 14 bases remaining between them. This CDR3 has 15 amino acids. CDR1 SGHKS and CDR2 YYEKEE come from the germline V gene (reference sequence). Here the CDR3 reads CASSQGLPSSYEQYF. The CDR3 coding sequence is TGTGCCAGCAGCCAGGGACTGCCGAGCTCCTACGAGCAGTACTTC.

In this sample, this clone turned up once. This chain joins TRBV5-1 and TRBJ1-4; D is ambiguous. The CDR3 runs to 15 residues. Trimming left V 0 bases short and J 6 bases short, with 12 bases between. Germline V gene data show CDR1 as SGHRS and CDR2 as YFSETQ. This CDR3 is CASSLDGTGDEKLFF. CDR3 bases: TGCGCCAGCAGCTTGGACGGAACGGGTGATGAAAAACTGTTTTTT.

The chain is built from TRBV6-5 and TRBJ1-2; D is ambiguous. Per germline, CDR1 MNHEY and CDR2 SVGAGI. V was shortened by 5 bases and J by 2 bases, with 15 bases between the two germline ends. CDR3 length equals 15 residues. The CDR3 DNA sequence: TGTGCCAGCAGTACAACTCCTCCGGGAAACTATGGCTACACCTTC. Translated: CASSTTPPGNYGYTF.

The V and J genes are TRBV10-3 and TRBJ2-1, with TRBD2 identical over 11 bases. The CDR3 is 14 residues long. V gave up 7 bases and J gave up 9 bases; unmatched junction bases: 8. Per the germline V gene, CDR1 is ENHRY and CDR2 is SYGVKD. As DNA, the CDR3 is TGTGCCATCACAGCTAGCGGGAGGAGTGGTGAGCAGTTCTTC. This codes for CAITASGRSGEQFF.

The rearrangement links TRBV6-5 to TRBJ1-2; 7 positions agree with TRBD1. Germline V gene data show CDR1 as MNHEY and CDR2 as SVGAGI. This CDR3 contains 14 residues. V was pared by 6 bases and J by 4 bases, with 8 bases of the junction left unmatched. CDR3 in amino acids: CASRPGTVAYGYTF. In nucleotides, the CDR3 is TGTGCCAGCAGGCCCGGGACAGTGGCCTATGGCTACACCTTC.

The V gene is TRBV6-1, the J gene TRBJ2-7; TRBD2 aligns across 9 bases. The CDR3 sequence is 16 residues long. From germline, CDR1 is MNHNS and CDR2 SASEGT. The ends lost 3 bases at V and 3 bases at J; junction bases unmatched: 9. CDR3 protein: CASSEVLAGRYYEQYF. CDR3 sequence (DNA): TGTGCCAGCAGTGAGGTCCTAGCGGGACGATACTACGAGCAGTACTTC.

This clone came up once. V is TRBV6-1 and J is TRBJ1-6, with D perhaps TRBD1 (5 bases). Germline-derived CDR1 and CDR2 are MNHNS and SASEGT. CDR3 length: 12 residues. V lost 2 bases, J lost 12 bases, and 8 bases lay in between. CDR3: CASSESDRPLHF. In DNA form, the CDR3 reads TGTGCCAGCAGTGAAAGCGACAGACCCCTCCACTTT.

The chain combines TRBV27 with TRBJ2-7, with 15 bases matching TRBD2. V dropped 5 bases and J dropped 0; count of bases not matched to a gene: 2. This CDR3 has 16 residues. Looked up from germline, CDR1 is MNHEY and CDR2 is SMNVEV (reference sequence). As DNA, the CDR3 is TGTGCCAGCAGTAGGACTAGCGGGAGGGTCTCCTACGAGCAGTACTTC. As protein: CASSRTSGRVSYEQYF.

The rearrangement joins TRBV11-3 to TRBJ2-7; tentative D call: TRBD1 (6 bases). This CDR3 has 18 residues. From germline, CDR1 is SGHNT and CDR2 YENEEA. Trimming left V 7 bases short and J 6 bases short, with 31 bases between. The CDR3 nucleotides read TGTGCCAGCACCGAGCTGGGGGCCCAGGACCAGAAGTCCCTCGAGCAGTACTTC. This encodes CASTELGAQDQKSLEQYF.

The chain couples TRBV30 to TRBJ1-2; 12 bases fit TRBD1. The CDR3 is 16 amino acids. Germline CDR1 is GTSNPN and CDR2 is SVGIG (reference sequence). Trimming cost V 0 bases and J 4 bases; bases outside gene matches: 6. The CDR3 reads CAWSVRGQGAAYGYTF. The CDR3, as DNA: TGTGCCTGGAGTGTACGGGGACAGGGGGCGGCCTATGGCTACACCTTC.

This chain links TRBV27 with TRBJ1-2; 7 bases line up with TRBD1. Germline loops: CDR1 MNHEY, CDR2 SMNVEV (reference sequence). The ends lost 5 bases at V and 3 bases at J; junction bases unmatched: 9. The CDR3 is made up of 15 amino acids. CDR3 DNA sequence: TGTGCCAGCAGTCGAGACAGGGAAACCCACTATGGCTACACCTTC. Translated: CASSRDRETHYGYTF.

This chain uses TRBV18 with TRBJ1-2; D might be TRBD1 (6 bases). Germline CDR1 reads KGHSH; CDR2 reads LQKENI. Deletions cut 1 base from V and 4 bases from J, with 16 bases between. This CDR3 contains 16 residues. The CDR3 bases are TGTGCCAGCTCACCACGGTTTGGGGGCTCTCCCTATGGCTACACCTTC. Translation gives CASSPRFGGSPYGYTF.

The chain links TRBV28 to TRBJ1-2; 8 positions agree with TRBD1. Germline V gene lookup returns CDR1 MDHEN and CDR2 SYDVKM. CDR3 length: 14 residues. Germline trimming cut 5 bases from V and 11 bases from J; bases unmatched to any gene: 13. The DNA of the CDR3 is TGTGCCAGCAGTCTTCCCGACAGGGGCGCCCAGTACACCTTC. Translation gives CASSLPDRGAQYTF.